This T cell receptor beta chain was found in a study of regulatory T cells in long-lasting Graves disease (dated by TCRdb to the early 2020s). Study-level background: Patients with newly diagnosed Graves' disease had been on antithyroid drugs for under 3 months. This study used TCR sequencing and RNA sequencing of peripheral blood to compare persistent Graves' disease patients against newly diagnosed Graves' disease patients. A total of roughly 35 samples underwent TCR sequencing: around 13 from persistent and about 20 from newly diagnosed Graves' disease patients. The study took place in China and was registered as a clinical trial. Points the paper makes about the study in general: Persistent Graves' disease patients showed lower TCR Shannon entropy and fewer highly expanded clones than newly diagnosed patients, suggesting clonal expansion. Preferential use of TRBV28, TRBJ1-2 and TRBJ2-5 was observed in persistent disease, whereas TRBV20-1 and TRBJ2-1 were favored in newly diagnosed disease. Only peripheral blood was studied, because thyroid tissue, the primary lesion, was inaccessible. Persistent patients shared more public clonotypes among themselves (around 2,800) than newly diagnosed patients did (roughly 920). The authors acknowledged the small sample size as a limitation that may reduce accuracy. Only the TCR beta chain was sequenced and analyzed.

The trim is 2 bases for V and 9 bases for J, with a gap of 10 bases between the germline ends. Taken from the germline V gene, the CDR1 and CDR2 loops are SGHDN and FVKESK. The CDR3 contains 12 residues, cysteine and phenylalanine counted. Of the read, only the CDR3 DNA is kept; its 36 bases are in frame from base 1. The table lists this clonotype with a few counts. Its binding antigen is unknown. No much larger clone exists at a distance of one base, and base qualities are not known. Preparation of the library involved multiplex PCR. Sequencing was performed on an Illumina HiSeq 4000. To build TCR beta libraries, CDR3 regions were amplified by Arm-PCR using iRepertoire HTBI primers. Gel purification was performed on PCR products prior to sequencing. Per the original workflow: Across samples, roughly 60 TRBV and 14 TRBJ segments were identified and used for gene usage analysis of CDR3 amino acid clonotypes. Filtered high-quality paired reads were merged into contigs using COPE and FqMerger. BLAST was used to align contigs to IMGT TRBV, TRBD and TRBJ reference genes, with CDR3 defined following IMGT. Any clonotype with a frequency above 0.1% was classified as a highly expanded clone. Repertoire diversity was measured by Shannon entropy, and V-J evenness by the Gini coefficient. Clonotypes shared by more than one individual were considered public. TCRdb redid the processing of the public reads, applying fastp at Q25 and MiXCR, and retained in-frame beta chains. Entries are consolidated by CDR3 protein sequence, retaining the most common genes and DNA. TCRdb, not the authors, supplied the V and J calls. In all, the sample holds around 360,000 distinct CDR3 sequences, and 15% to 20% of those were seen once. Of the sample, around 20% is held by the ten largest clones.

The time point tag for this specimen amounts to: newly diagnosed GD, antithyroid drugs for less than 3 months. For both TCR sequencing and RNA sequencing, RNA was extracted from PBMCs in TRIzol. The diagnosis of Graves' disease was made according to American Thyroid Association guidelines. Recruitment of patients was carried out at an endocrinology department in Xi'an, China. Each patient gave 9 to 10 milliliters of peripheral blood, collected in an EDTA anticoagulant tube. Ficoll Paque Plus density gradient separation was used to isolate PBMCs, and no further T cell sorting was performed. An Agilent 2100 Bioanalyzer and agarose gel were used to check RNA quality, while a NanoDrop 2000 measured RNA concentration. The same specimen was also included in a second study, on T cells in Graves' hyperthyroidism and ophthalmopathy. The second paper further reports: Stable Graves' hyperthyroidism was defined as the absence of progression to ophthalmopathy over 18 months of follow-up. Hyperthyroidism patients were aged 18 to 65 years and newly diagnosed, with disease duration of less than 2 months. Any patient with an uncontrolled infection, another autoimmune disease, pregnancy or lactation was excluded. Diagnoses were established on the basis of clinical symptoms, serum thyroxine and TRAb, thyroid ultrasound, and orbital computed tomography. The TCR CDR3 was subjected to a first round of RT-PCR using the HTBI primer set and the Qiagen OneStep RT-PCR kit. Blood samples also contained most of the expanded thyroid clonotypes (frequency above 0.001), which suggests that blood repertoires may reflect thyroid immune responses. In cross-validation, a model built on a 13 V-J signature told ophthalmopathy apart from stable hyperthyroidism with 87.88% sensitivity and 81% to 82% specificity, and in testing the same model reached 80%/75%. During validation, the model predicted progression to ophthalmopathy a median of approximately 6.5 months ahead of onset, with roughly 65% sensitivity and about 72% specificity. TCR V-J signatures able to tell the groups apart were searched for in a discovery cohort of more than 90 patients, of whom 40 to 45 had Graves' ophthalmopathy and under 65 had stable Graves' hyperthyroidism. Prospective prediction of ophthalmopathy was tested in an independent validation cohort of fewer than 20 hyperthyroidism patients and 17 patients who later progressed to ophthalmopathy. For training and testing, the approximately 97 patients in the discovery cohort were randomly divided in a 7:3 ratio. The study also compared thyroid tissue and blood T-cell repertoires from about six Graves' hyperthyroidism patients. Once sampling was done, hyperthyroidism patients were given methimazole at a starting dose of 30 mg daily, whereas ophthalmopathy patients were given high-dose intravenous methylprednisolone. Libraries were constructed in a second round of multiplex PCR, after which size selection and purification were performed. Paired-end sequencing of the libraries was performed with 100 bp reads on an Illumina HiSeq2000. SOAPnuke was used to process the raw data, with reads discarded if the reads contained adapters or uncalled bases, had a mean Phred below 15, or lacked an exact constant-primer or identifier match. High-quality paired reads were merged with COPE v1.2.5, and unique nucleotide sequences were defined as clonotypes. Clonotypes were aligned to IMGT TRBV, TRBD and TRBJ reference segments using MiTCR v1.1. The analysis included only V-J combinations with a frequency above 0.0001, which together covered 98% to 99.2% of the repertoires. A TCS score was defined as the ratio of F50 (clonal expansion) to E x V (chaos), with BLOSUM62-based TCRdist applied between CDR3 peptides within each V-J. Welch's t-statistics and random forest reduced 514 V-J features to roughly 13, which were used in a naive Bayes classifier (R e1071). No statistical method was used to fix the sample size in advance, and group allocation was not hidden from the investigators. The paper describes TCR Vbeta CDR3 sequencing of around 130 peripheral blood samples, made up of some 42 ophthalmopathy patients, 70 to 75 hyperthyroidism patients and 17 progressor patients.

The sequence was collected from a woman aged 18-29 years with Graves disease. Donor details come from another sample of the same person, matched by shared clones. The V and J genes are TRBV14 and TRBJ2-5, with the D gene not clear enough to name. Sequences were derived from peripheral blood mononuclear cells (PBMCs), sampled at new diagnosis, from a patient treated with antithyroid drugs. The CDR3 amino acid sequence is: CASSQTEWAQYF. At the DNA level, the sequence is TGTGCCAGCAGCCAAACGGAGTGGGCCCAGTACTTC.